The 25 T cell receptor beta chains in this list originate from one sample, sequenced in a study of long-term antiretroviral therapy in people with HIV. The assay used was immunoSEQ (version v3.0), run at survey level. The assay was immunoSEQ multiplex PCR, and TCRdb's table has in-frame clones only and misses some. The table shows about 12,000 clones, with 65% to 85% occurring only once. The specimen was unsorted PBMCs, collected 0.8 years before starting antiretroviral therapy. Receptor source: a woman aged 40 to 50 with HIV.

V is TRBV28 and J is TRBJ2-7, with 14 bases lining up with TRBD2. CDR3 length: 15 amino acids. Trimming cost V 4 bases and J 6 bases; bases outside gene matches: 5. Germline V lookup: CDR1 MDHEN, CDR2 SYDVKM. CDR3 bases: TGTGCCAGCAGTTCACCGGGACTAGCGGGAGCCGAGCAGTACTTC. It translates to CASSSPGLAGAEQYF.

The CDR3 DNA sequence: TGTGCCAGCTCTCAATCCATAGCTGCCTACGAGCAGTACTTC. Amino acid sequence: CASSQSIAAYEQYF. The gene calls are TRBV18 and TRBJ2-7; no definite D call. This CDR3 is built from 14 residues. Trimming removed 6 bases from V and 2 bases from J, with 14 bases in between. Per germline, CDR1 KGHSH and CDR2 LQKENI.

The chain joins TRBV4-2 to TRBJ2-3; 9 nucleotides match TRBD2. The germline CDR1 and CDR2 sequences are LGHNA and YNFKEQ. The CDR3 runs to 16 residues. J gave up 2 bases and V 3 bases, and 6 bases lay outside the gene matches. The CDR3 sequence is CASSHGLAIITDTQYF. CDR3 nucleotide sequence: TGTGCCAGCAGCCATGGACTAGCGATCATCACAGATACGCAGTATTTT.

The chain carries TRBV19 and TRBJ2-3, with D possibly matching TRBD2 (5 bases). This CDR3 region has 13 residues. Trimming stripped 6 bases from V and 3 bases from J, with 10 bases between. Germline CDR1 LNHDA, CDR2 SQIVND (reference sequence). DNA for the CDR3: TGTGCCAGTAGGGGAGAGGTGACAGATACGCAGTATTTT. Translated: CASRGEVTDTQYF.

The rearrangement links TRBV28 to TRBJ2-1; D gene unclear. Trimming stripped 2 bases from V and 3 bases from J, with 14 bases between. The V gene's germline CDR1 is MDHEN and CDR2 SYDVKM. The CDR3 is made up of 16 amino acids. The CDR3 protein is CASSLTDPTRYNEQFF. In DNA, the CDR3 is TGTGCCAGCAGTTTAACAGACCCCACCCGCTACAATGAGCAGTTCTTC. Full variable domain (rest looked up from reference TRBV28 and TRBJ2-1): DVKVTQSSRYLVKRTGEKVFLECVQDMDHENMFWYRQDPGLGLRLIYFSYDVKMKEKGDIPEGYSVSREKKERFSLILESASTNQTSMYLCASSLTDPTRYNEQFFGPGTRLTVL.

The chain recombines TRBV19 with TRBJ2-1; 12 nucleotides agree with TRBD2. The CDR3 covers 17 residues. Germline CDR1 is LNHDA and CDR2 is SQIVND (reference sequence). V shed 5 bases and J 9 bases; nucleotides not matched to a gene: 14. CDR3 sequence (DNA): TGTGCCAGTAGTTTATTACTAGCGGGGGGAGAGGTGGGTGAGCAGTTCTTC. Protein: CASSLLLAGGEVGEQFF.

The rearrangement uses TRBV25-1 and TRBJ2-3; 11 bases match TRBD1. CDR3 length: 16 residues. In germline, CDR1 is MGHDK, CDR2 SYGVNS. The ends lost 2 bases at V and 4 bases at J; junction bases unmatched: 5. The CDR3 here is CASSEGTGGISDTQYF. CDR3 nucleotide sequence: TGTGCCAGCAGTGAAGGGACAGGGGGTATTTCAGATACGCAGTATTTT.

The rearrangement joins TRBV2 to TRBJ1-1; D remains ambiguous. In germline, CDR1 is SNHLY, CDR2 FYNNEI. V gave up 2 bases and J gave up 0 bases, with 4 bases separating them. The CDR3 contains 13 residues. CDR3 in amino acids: CASSEQLNTEAFF. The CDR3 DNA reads TGTGCCAGCAGTGAACAATTGAACACTGAAGCTTTCTTT.

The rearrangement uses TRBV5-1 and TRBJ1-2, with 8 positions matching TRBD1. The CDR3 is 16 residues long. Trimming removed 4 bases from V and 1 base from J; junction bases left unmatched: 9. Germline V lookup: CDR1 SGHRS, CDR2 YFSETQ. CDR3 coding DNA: TGCGCCAGCAGCCCCGGACAGGGATCTCTTAACTATGGCTACACCTTC. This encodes CASSPGQGSLNYGYTF.

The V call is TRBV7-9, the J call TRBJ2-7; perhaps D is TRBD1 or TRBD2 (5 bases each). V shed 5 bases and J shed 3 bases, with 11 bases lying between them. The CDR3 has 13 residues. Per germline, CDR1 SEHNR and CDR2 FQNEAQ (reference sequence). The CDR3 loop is CASSTRDGYEQYF. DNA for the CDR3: TGTGCCAGCAGCACCCGGGACGGCTACGAGCAGTACTTC.

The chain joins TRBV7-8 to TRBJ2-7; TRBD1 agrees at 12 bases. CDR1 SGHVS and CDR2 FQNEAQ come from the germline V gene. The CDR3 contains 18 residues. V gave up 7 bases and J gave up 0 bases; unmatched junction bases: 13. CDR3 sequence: CASTVAGTGGGGSYEQYF. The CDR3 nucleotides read TGTGCCAGCACCGTTGCTGGGACAGGGGGCGGGGGCTCCTACGAGCAGTACTTC.

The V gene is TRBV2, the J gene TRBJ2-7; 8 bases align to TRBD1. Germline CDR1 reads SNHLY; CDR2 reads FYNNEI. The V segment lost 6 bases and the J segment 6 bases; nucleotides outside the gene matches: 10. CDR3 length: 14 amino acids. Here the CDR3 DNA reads TGTGCCAGCAGCGCGATCGACAGGGGTGGCGAGCAGTACTTC. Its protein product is CASSAIDRGGEQYF.

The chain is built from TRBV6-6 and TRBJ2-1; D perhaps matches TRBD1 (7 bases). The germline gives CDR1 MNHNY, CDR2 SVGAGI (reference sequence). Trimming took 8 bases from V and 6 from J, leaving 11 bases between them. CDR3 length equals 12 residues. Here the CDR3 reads CASGGGLNEQFF. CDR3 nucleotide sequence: TGTGCCAGCGGAGGGGGCCTCAATGAGCAGTTCTTC.

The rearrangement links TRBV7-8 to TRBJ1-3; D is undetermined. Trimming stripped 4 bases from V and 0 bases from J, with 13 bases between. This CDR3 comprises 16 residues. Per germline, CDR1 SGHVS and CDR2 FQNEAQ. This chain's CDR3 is CASSSLRSRSGNTIYF. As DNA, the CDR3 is TGTGCCAGCAGCTCACTTCGGAGTCGCTCTGGAAACACCATATATTTT. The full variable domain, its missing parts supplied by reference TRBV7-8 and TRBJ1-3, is GAGVSQSPRYKVAKRGQDVALRCDPISGHVSLFWYQQALGQGPEFLTYFQNEAQLDKSGLPSDRFFAERPEGSVSTLKIQRTQQEDSAVYLCASSSLRSRSGNTIYFGEGSWLTVV.

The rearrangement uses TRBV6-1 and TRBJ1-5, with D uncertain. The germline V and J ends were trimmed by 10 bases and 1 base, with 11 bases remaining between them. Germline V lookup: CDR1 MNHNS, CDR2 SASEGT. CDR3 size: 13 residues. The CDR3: CATTPDSNQPQHF. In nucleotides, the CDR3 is TGTGCCACGACGCCGGACAGCAATCAGCCCCAGCATTTT.

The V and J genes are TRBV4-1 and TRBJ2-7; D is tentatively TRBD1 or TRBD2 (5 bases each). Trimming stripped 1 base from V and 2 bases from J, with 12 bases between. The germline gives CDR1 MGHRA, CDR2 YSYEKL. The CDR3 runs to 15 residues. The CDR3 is CASSQARGTAYEQYF. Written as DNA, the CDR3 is TGCGCCAGCAGCCAAGCCCGTGGGACGGCCTACGAGCAGTACTTC.

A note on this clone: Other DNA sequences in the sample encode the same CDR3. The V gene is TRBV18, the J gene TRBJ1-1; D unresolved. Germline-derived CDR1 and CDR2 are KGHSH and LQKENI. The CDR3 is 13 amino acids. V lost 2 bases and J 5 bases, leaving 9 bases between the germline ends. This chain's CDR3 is CASSPGEGTEAFF. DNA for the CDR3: TGTGCCAGCTCACCAGGGGAAGGAACTGAAGCTTTCTTT.

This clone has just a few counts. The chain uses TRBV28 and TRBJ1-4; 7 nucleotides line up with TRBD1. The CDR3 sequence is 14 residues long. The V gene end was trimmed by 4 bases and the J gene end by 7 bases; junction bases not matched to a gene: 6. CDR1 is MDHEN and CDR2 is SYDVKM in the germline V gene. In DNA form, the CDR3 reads TGTGCCAGCAGTTCCCAGGGGGGTAGTGAAAAACTGTTTTTT. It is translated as CASSSQGGSEKLFF.

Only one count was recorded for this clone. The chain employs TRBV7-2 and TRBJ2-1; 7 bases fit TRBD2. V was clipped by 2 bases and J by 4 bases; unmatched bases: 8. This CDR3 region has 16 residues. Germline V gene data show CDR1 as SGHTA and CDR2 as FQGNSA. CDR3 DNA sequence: TGTGCCAGCAGCTTAAACGAAGCGGGGTCTTACAATGAGCAGTTCTTC. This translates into CASSLNEAGSYNEQFF.

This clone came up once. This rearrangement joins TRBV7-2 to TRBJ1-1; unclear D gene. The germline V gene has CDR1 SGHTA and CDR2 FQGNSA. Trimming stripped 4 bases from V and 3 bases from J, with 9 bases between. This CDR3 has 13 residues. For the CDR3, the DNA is TGTGCCAGCAGCTCCAGTCAGGACACTGAAGCTTTCTTT. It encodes CASSSSQDTEAFF. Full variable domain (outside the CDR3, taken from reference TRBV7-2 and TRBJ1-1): GAGVSQSPSNKVTEKGKDVELRCDPISGHTALYWYRQSLGQGLEFLIYFQGNSAPDKSGLPSDRFSAERTGGSVSTLTIQRTQQEDSAVYLCASSSSQDTEAFFGQGTRLTVV.

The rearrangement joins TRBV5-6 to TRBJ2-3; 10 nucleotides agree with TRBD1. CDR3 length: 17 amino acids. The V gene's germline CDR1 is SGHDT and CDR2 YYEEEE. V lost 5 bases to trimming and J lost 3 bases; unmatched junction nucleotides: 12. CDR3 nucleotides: TGTGCCAGCAGACCGCCTCCCGGGACAGGGGCGACAGATACGCAGTATTTT. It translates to CASRPPPGTGATDTQYF.

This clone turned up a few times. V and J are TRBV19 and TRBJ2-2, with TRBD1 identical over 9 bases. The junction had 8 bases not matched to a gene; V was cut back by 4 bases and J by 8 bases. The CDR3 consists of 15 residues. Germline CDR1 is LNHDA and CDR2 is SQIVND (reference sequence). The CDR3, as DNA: TGTGCCAGTAGTACAACGGGACAGGGCGGTGGGGAGCTGTTTTTT. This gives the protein CASSTTGQGGGELFF.

This chain's CDR3 is CASTGAYLTGELFF. In DNA form, the CDR3 reads TGTGCCAGCACCGGGGCGTACTTAACCGGGGAGCTGTTTTTT. This chain connects TRBV2 to TRBJ2-2; D is tentatively TRBD1 or TRBD2 (5 bases each). The germline V gene encodes CDR1 SNHLY and CDR2 FYNNEI. The length of the CDR3 is 14 residues. Trimming stripped 7 bases from V and 5 bases from J, with 14 bases between.

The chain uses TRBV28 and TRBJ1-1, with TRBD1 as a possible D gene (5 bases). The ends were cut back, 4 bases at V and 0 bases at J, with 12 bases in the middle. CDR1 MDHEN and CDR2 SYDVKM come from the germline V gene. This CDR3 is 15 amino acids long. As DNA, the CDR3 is TGTGCCAGCAGTTCCGGGACTTCCATGAACACTGAAGCTTTCTTT. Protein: CASSSGTSMNTEAFF. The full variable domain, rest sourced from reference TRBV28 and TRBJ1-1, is DVKVTQSSRYLVKRTGEKVFLECVQDMDHENMFWYRQDPGLGLRLIYFSYDVKMKEKGDIPEGYSVSREKKERFSLILESASTNQTSMYLCASSSGTSMNTEAFFGQGTRLTVV.

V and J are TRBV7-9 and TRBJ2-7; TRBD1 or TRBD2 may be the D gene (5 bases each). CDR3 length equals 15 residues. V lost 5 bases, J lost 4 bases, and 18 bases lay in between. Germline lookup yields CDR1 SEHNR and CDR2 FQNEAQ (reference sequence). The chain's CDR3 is CASSGAGTSPYEQYF. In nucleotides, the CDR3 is TGTGCCAGCAGCGGAGCCGGGACCTCTCCTTACGAGCAGTACTTC.